Listed below are T cell receptor beta chains from one sample, sequenced in a study of vaccination and CD4 T cells after COVID-19. TCRdb recomputed calls from the PCR reads with MiXCR, one row per CDR3 protein. The sample includes 12,000 or so distinct CDR3 sequences, roughly 80% of them seen just once. These receptors have no identified antigens. The sample consisted of CD4+ T cells from blood, cultured in vitro. Source of these receptors: a human donor who had recovered from COVID-19. Each CDR3 is given with its conserved first and last residue. D genes are given only for firm matches. Part of the rows lack a size; the others show once, few, many or a class for expanded clones.

j_call	clone_size	v_call	d_call	cdr3_nt	cdr3_aa
TRBJ2-7	NA	TRBV29-1	TRBD1	TGCAGCGTTGGAGGGGGACAGGGTGGATCCTACGAGCAGTACTTC	CSVGGGQGGSYEQYF
TRBJ2-3	NA	TRBV11-2	NA	TGTGCCAGCAGCTGGACTCTCACAGATACGCAGTATTTT	CASSWTLTDTQYF
TRBJ2-3	once	TRBV7-2	NA	TGTGCCAGCAGGGCGACAGATACGCAGTATTTT	CASRATDTQYF
TRBJ2-1	once	TRBV5-4	TRBD2	TGTGCCAGCAGCTTGGCACTTGGGAGGGACCCGCCGTTCTTC	CASSLALGRDPPFF
TRBJ1-1	NA	TRBV6-1	TRBD1	TGTGCCAGCACCCCAGGGGGGATCGACACTGAAGCTTTCTTT	CASTPGGIDTEAFF
TRBJ2-1	once	TRBV6-1	NA	TGTGCCAGCAGTGACTCTGAGGTCAATGAGCAGTTCTTC	CASSDSEVNEQFF
TRBJ1-2	NA	TRBV5-1	TRBD1	TGCGCCAGCAGTGATTGGCGGACAGGAGGGTTCTCCCCGGGCTACACCTTC	CASSDWRTGGFSPGYTF
TRBJ2-7	NA	TRBV11-2	NA	TGTGCCAGCAGCTTACGTTTCAGGGGCGAGCAGTACTTC	CASSLRFRGEQYF
TRBJ2-3	NA	TRBV6-4	NA	TGTGCCAGCAGTGACGCGGGTGATGCAGATACGCAGTATTTT	CASSDAGDADTQYF
TRBJ2-7	NA	TRBV7-9	NA	TGTGCCAGCAGCCCCCGACAGTCAGGCGTCTACGAGCAGTACTTC	CASSPRQSGVYEQYF